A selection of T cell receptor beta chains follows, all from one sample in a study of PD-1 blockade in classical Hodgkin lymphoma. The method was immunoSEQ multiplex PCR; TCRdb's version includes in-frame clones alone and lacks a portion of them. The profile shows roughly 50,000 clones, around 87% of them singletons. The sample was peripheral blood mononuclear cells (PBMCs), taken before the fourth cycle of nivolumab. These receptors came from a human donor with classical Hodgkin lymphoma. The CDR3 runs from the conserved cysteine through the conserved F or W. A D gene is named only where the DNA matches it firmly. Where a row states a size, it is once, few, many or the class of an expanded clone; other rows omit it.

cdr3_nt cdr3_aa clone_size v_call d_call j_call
TGCGCCAGCAGCCATTATGGACGGAGGGATACGCAGTATTTT CASSHYGRRDTQYF NA TRBV4-1 NA TRBJ2-3
TGTGCCAGCAGCTCCCGCACCTCTAACTATGGCTACACCTTC CASSSRTSNYGYTF NA TRBV7-8 NA TRBJ1-2
TGTGCCAGCAGCGCGGGGGGACAAACATACAATGAGCAGTTCTTC CASSAGGQTYNEQFF few TRBV9 NA TRBJ2-1
TGTGCCAGCAGCCCTATGGGACTAGCGGGATTCGAGACCCAGTACTTC CASSPMGLAGFETQYF NA TRBV7-9 TRBD2 TRBJ2-5
TGTGCCAGCAGTGCCCCCGGAGGGGGGACAGGGACAGATACGCAGTATTTT CASSAPGGGTGTDTQYF NA TRBV28 TRBD1 TRBJ2-3
TGTGCCAGCAGTTTCACCTCTGCGGGGGGCTATGGCTACACCTTC CASSFTSAGGYGYTF NA TRBV28 NA TRBJ1-2
TGTGCCAGCAGCAACCTTTGGGCAGGGCATGGCTACACCTTC CASSNLWAGHGYTF NA TRBV21-1 NA TRBJ1-2
TGTGCCAGCAGCGCTAGGACTCAAGATACGCAGTATTTT CASSARTQDTQYF NA TRBV7-2 NA TRBJ2-3
TGCGCCAGCGGACGGGGAGCCTACAATGAGCAGTTCTTC CASGRGAYNEQFF NA TRBV5-1 NA TRBJ2-1
TGTGCCAGCAGCCCGACAGGTTTCTACGAGCAGTACTTC CASSPTGFYEQYF NA TRBV6-5 NA TRBJ2-7
TGTGCCAGCAGTTTCCGCCCCCAGGGCGGGAGTTTAAGGACCCAGTACTTC CASSFRPQGGSLRTQYF NA TRBV27 TRBD2 TRBJ2-5
TGCGCCAGCAGCCCACGGCGGGAGTCGGGAACCGGGGAGCTGTTTTTT CASSPRRESGTGELFF NA TRBV4-1 TRBD2 TRBJ2-2
TGTGCCAGCTTACGCGGACAGGTCCTGTTCTTC CASLRGQVLFF NA TRBV6-6 TRBD1 TRBJ2-1
TGTGCCAGCAGCTTGGGTGGCCCGATCGTAAAAGATTATGGCTACACCTTC CASSLGGPIVKDYGYTF once TRBV5-8 NA TRBJ1-2
TGTGCCATCAGGGGCTATAGCAATCAGCCCCAGCATTTT CAIRGYSNQPQHF NA TRBV10-3 NA TRBJ1-5
TGTGCCAGCAGTTTACATTCAGCCTACGAGCAGTACTTC CASSLHSAYEQYF NA TRBV28 NA TRBJ2-7
TGTGCCAGCAGCTTAGGCAGGAGGGGAGGCTACACCTTC CASSLGRRGGYTF NA TRBV7-9 NA TRBJ1-2
TGTGCCAGCAGCCAAGGGACCTACAGGGGGCTATCCTACGAGCAGTACTTC CASSQGTYRGLSYEQYF NA TRBV14 TRBD1 TRBJ2-7
TGTGCCAGCAGCTACACAGATACGCAGTATTTT CASSYTDTQYF NA TRBV14 NA TRBJ2-3
TGTGCCAGCAGCTTAAGGGACAGAGATTACGAGCAGTACTTC CASSLRDRDYEQYF NA TRBV5-4 TRBD1 TRBJ2-7
TGTGCCAGCAGTGTTCGCAGGATCTCCTCCTACAATGAGCAGTTCTTC CASSVRRISSYNEQFF NA TRBV2 NA TRBJ2-1
TGTGCCAGTAGTATCTCCTTAGTAGCGGGGAGGAATGAGCAGTTCTTC CASSISLVAGRNEQFF NA TRBV19 TRBD2 TRBJ2-1
TGTGCCAGCAGCTTGGGTGGACTAGCGGCCTACGAGCAGTACTTC CASSLGGLAAYEQYF once TRBV5-4 TRBD2 TRBJ2-7
TGTGCCTGGATCGGGGGATCTAATGAAAAACTGTTTTTT CAWIGGSNEKLFF NA TRBV30 NA TRBJ1-4
TGCGCCAGCAGCTTGGGATTCGGGGAAGGGGGTTTAAACGAGCAGTACTTC CASSLGFGEGGLNEQYF NA TRBV5-1 NA TRBJ2-7
TGTGCCAGCAGCTTATATCCCTCTACTAGCTGGGAGCAGTTCTTC CASSLYPSTSWEQFF NA TRBV7-3 NA TRBJ2-1
TGTGCCAGCAGCCAACTTACGTACTCGCGAGCCATATATTTT CASSQLTYSRAIYF NA TRBV14 NA TRBJ1-3